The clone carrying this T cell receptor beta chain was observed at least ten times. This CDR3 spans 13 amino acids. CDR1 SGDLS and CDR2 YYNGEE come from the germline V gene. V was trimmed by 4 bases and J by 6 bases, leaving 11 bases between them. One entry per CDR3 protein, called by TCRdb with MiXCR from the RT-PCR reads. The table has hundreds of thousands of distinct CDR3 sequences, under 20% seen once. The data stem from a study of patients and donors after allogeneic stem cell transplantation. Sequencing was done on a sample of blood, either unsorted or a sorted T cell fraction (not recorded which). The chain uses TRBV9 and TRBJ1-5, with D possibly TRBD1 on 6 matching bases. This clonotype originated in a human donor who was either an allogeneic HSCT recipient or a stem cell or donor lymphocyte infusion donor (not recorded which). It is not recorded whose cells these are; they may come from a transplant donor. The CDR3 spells CASSPGGGQPQHF. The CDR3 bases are TGTGCCAGCAGCCCGGGAGGGGGTCAGCCCCAGCATTTT. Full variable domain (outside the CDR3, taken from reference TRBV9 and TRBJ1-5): DSGVTQTPKHLITATGQRVTLRCSPRSGDLSVYWYQQSLDQGLQFLIQYYNGEERAKGNILERFSAQQFPDLHSELNLSSLELGDSALYFCASSPGGGQPQHFGDGTRLSIL.